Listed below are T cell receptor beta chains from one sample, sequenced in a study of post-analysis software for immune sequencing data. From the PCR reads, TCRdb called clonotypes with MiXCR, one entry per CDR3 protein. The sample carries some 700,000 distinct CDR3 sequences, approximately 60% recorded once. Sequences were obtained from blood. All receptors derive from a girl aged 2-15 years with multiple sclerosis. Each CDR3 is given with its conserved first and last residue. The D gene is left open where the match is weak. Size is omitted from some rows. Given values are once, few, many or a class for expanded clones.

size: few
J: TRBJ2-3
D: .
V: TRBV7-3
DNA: TGTGCCAGCAGCCCGACCTCGGCTAGCGAAGATACGCAGTATTTT
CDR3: CASSPTSASEDTQYF

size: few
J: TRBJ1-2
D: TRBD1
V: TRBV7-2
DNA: TGTGCCAGCAGCTTAGGGACAGGGGGGTTGTATGGCTACACCTTC
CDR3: CASSLGTGGLYGYTF

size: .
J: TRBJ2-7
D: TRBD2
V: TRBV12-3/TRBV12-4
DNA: TGTGCCAGCAGTTATAGCGGGGAGTACGAGCAGTACTTC
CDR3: CASSYSGEYEQYF

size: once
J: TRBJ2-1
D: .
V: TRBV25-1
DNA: TGTGCCAGCAGTGAAGGTTTGGGGGAGCAGTTCTTC
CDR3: CASSEGLGEQFF

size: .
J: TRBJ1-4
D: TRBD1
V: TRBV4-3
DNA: TGCGCCAGCAGCCATGACTTACGGGACAGGGTAGAGGCAACTAATGAAAAACTGTTTTTT
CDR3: CASSHDLRDRVEATNEKLFF

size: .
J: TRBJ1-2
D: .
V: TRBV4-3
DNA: TGCGCCAGCAGCCAAGTACGACCAGGACTGCCTTCACACTATGGCTACACCTTC
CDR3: CASSQVRPGLPSHYGYTF

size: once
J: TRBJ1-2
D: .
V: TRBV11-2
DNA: TGTGCCAGCAGCGCTCGAGGCCCAGTCTTCTATGGCTACACCTTC
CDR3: CASSARGPVFYGYTF

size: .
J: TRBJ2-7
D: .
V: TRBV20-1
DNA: TGCAGTGCTCCTTCTAGACCACTCGGGGCCTACGAGCAGTACTTC
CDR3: CSAPSRPLGAYEQYF

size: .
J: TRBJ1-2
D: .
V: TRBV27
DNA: TGTGCCAGCAGTTTATACGGGGGCGGGGTACCCACCTTC
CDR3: CASSLYGGGVPTF

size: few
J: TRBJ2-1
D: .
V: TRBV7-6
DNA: TGTGCCAGCAGCTTAGCAGGGGCAAGAGAGTACAATGAGCAGTTCTTC
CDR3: CASSLAGAREYNEQFF

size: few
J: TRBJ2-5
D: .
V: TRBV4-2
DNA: TGTGCCAGCAGCCAACGTCTACAAGAGACCCAGTACTTC
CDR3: CASSQRLQETQYF

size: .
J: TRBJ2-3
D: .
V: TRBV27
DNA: TGTGCCAGCAGCGCTTCGACTTCGTGGGCGCAGTATTTT
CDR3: CASSASTSWAQYF

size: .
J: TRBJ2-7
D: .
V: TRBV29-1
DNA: TGCAGCGTTGAAGCGGTGTCTCGGCAGGGGAAATACGAGCAGTACTTC
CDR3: CSVEAVSRQGKYEQYF

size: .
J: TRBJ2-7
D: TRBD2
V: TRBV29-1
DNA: TGCAGCGTTGTACTAGCGGGAGAGGCCGAGCAGTACTTC
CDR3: CSVVLAGEAEQYF

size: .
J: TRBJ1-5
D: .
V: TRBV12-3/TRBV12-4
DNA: TGTGCCAGCAGTTTCTCCGGGACAAATCAGCCCCAGCATTTT
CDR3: CASSFSGTNQPQHF

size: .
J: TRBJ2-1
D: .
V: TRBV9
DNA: TGTGCCTGCAGCGTCGGGGGCTCGTACAATGAGCAGTTCTTC
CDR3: CACSVGGSYNEQFF

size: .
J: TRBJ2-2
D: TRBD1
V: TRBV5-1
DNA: TGCGCCAGCAGCTTGAGACAGGGCGCCAGGGAGCTGTTTTTT
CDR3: CASSLRQGARELFF

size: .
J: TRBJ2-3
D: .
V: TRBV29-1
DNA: TGCAGCGTTGCTCAGGAGGGGACAGATACGCAGTATTTT
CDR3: CSVAQEGTDTQYF

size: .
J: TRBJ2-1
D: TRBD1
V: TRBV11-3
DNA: TGTGCCAGCAGCTCCCGGGACAGGATCAATGAGCAGTTCTTC
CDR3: CASSSRDRINEQFF

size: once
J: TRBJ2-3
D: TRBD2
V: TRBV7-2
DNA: TGTGCCAGCAGCTTCCGGCGGGGGATCACAGATACGCAGTATTTT
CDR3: CASSFRRGITDTQYF

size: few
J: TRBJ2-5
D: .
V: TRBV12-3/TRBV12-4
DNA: TGTGCCAGCAGTAGAGCGGGTGGAGAGACCCAGTACTTC
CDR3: CASSRAGGETQYF

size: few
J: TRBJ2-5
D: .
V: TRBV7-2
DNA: TGTGCCAGCAGCTTAGGTCCGGGGGACGGGCAAGAGACCCAGTACTTC
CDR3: CASSLGPGDGQETQYF

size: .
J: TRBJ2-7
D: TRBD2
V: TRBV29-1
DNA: TGCAGCGTTGAAGATCGGGGAGGGGAAGGCGAGCAGTACTTC
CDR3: CSVEDRGGEGEQYF

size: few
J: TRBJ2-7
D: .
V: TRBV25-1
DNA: TGTGCCAGCAGTGACTTCGACAGATTCGAGCAGTACTTC
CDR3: CASSDFDRFEQYF

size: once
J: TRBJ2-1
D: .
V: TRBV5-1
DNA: TGCGCCAGCAGCTTGGCCGATTGGAATGAGCAGTTCTTC
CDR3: CASSLADWNEQFF

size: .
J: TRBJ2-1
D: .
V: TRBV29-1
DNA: TGCAGCGTGGGCTCAAGACTCACGTGGAATGAGCAGTTCTTC
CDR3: CSVGSRLTWNEQFF

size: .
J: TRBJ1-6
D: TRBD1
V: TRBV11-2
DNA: TGTGCCAGCAGCTTAGCGTCCGGGACAGGGATGAATTCACCCCTCCACTTT
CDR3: CASSLASGTGMNSPLHF

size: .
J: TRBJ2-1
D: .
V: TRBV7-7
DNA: TGTGCCAGCAGCTTAGGTCCGGATCTCCACTACAATGAGCAGTTCTTC
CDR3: CASSLGPDLHYNEQFF

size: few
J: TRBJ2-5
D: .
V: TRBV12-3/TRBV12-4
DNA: TGTGCCAGCAGTCCCCAGGCCAGGGTATTTCAAGAGACCCAGTACTTC
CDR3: CASSPQARVFQETQYF

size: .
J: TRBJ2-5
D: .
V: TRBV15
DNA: TGTGCCACCAGCAGCCCGATACAGGGTGCAACAGAGACCCAGTACTTC
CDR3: CATSSPIQGATETQYF

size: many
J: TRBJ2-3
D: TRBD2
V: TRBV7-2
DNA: TGTGCCAGCAGCTTAGACGGCGGGAGTACAGATACGCAGTATTTT
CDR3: CASSLDGGSTDTQYF

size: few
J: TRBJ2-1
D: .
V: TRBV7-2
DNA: TGTGCCAGCAGCTTATGGGGCGCAAGCTCCTACAATGAGCAGTTCTTC
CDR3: CASSLWGASSYNEQFF

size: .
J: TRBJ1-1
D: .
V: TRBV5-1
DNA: TGCGCCAGCAGCTCAAGTCCACTCAACACTGAAGCTTTCTTT
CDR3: CASSSSPLNTEAFF

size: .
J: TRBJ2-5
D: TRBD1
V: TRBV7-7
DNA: TGTGCCAGCAGTCCGGTCGGGGACAGCCAAGAGACCCAGTACTTC
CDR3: CASSPVGDSQETQYF

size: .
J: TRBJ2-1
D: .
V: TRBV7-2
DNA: TGTGCCAGCAGCTTATTTCCGATTCATGAGCAGTTCTTC
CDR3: CASSLFPIHEQFF

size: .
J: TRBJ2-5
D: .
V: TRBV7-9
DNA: TGTGCCAGCAGTTTTCTATTGGGAGAAGAGACCCAGTACTTC
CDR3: CASSFLLGEETQYF

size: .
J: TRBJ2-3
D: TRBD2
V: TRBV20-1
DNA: TGCAGTGCTAGAGATCTGACTAGCGGGTTTATGGATACGCAGTATTTT
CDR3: CSARDLTSGFMDTQYF

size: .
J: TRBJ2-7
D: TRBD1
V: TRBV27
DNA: TGTGCCAGCAGACGACAGGGGGGCTACGAGCAGTACTTC
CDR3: CASRRQGGYEQYF

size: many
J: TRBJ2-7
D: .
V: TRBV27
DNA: TGTGCCAGCAGCCCTAATGGACTCGGAGGCGAGCAGTACTTC
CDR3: CASSPNGLGGEQYF

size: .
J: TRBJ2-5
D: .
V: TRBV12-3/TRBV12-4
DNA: TGTGCCAGCAGCCAACTAAGGGGGAAAGAGACCCAGTACTTC
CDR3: CASSQLRGKETQYF

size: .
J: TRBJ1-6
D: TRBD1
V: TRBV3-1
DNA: TGTGCCAGCAGCCAAGATGGGACAGCTAATTCACCCCTCCACTTT
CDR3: CASSQDGTANSPLHF

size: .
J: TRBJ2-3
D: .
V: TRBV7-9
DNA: TGTGCCAGCAGCTTAGTCGCCCCAGATACGCAGTATTTT
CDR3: CASSLVAPDTQYF

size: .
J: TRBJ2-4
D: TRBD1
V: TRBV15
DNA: TGTGCCACCAGCAGGACAGGGGGGAAGAACATTCGGTACTTC
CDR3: CATSRTGGKNIRYF

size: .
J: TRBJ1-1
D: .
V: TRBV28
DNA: TGTGCCAGCAGTCCCGGGGTAGACAGGAACACTGAAGCTTTCTTT
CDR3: CASSPGVDRNTEAFF

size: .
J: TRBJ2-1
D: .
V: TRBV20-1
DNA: TGCAGTGCTCACCCCGGGGGCCCAACGTTAGGTGAGCAGTTCTTC
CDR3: CSAHPGGPTLGEQFF